The 15 T cell receptor beta chains below were found in one sample sequenced in a study of T cell responses to AZD1222 COVID-19 vaccine. The data were produced by immunoSEQ multiplex PCR, yet TCRdb's version contains in-frame clones alone and is incomplete. The sample contains more than 11,000 clones, 84% of which appear only once. The input for sequencing was peripheral blood, taken 28 days after the second AZD1222 dose. The receptors were gathered from an adult who received the AZD1222 COVID-19 vaccine.

This rearrangement joins TRBV29-1 to TRBJ2-7; maybe TRBD1 (6 bases). The V gene lost 0 bases and the J gene lost 3 bases, with 21 bases spanning the gap. Germline CDR1 SQVTM, CDR2 ANQGSEA. This CDR3 spans 17 amino acids. The CDR3 sequence: CSVEDPTQRGRGYEQYF. The CDR3 DNA sequence: TGCAGCGTTGAAGATCCCACCCAAAGGGGGAGAGGCTACGAGCAGTACTTC.

The genes are TRBV7-2 and TRBJ2-5; a weak D match, TRBD1 (5 bases). The CDR3 extends over 16 amino acids. The V and J ends lost 5 bases and 4 bases respectively, with 20 bases between them. Germline CDR1 reads SGHTA; CDR2 reads FQGNSA. The CDR3: CASSPDKGQGRETQYF. The CDR3 region has the DNA TGTGCCAGCAGCCCGGACAAAGGGCAAGGTAGAGAGACCCAGTACTTC.

The chain uses TRBV23-1 and TRBJ1-4; TRBD1 might be the D (5 bases). TRBV23-1 is sorted into the ORF group, with uncertain function. This CDR3 region has 15 residues. V lost 4 bases to trimming and J lost 5 bases, with 14 bases between them. In DNA form, the CDR3 reads TGCGCCAGCAGTCGGGCGGGCAGGGTAAATGAAAAACTGTTTTTT. Amino acids: CASSRAGRVNEKLFF.

The V and J genes are TRBV10-3 and TRBJ1-1; D is ambiguous. The CDR3 is 12 residues long. Germline V gene data show CDR1 as ENHRY and CDR2 as SYGVKD. Trimming left V 0 bases short and J 10 bases short, with 9 bases between. The CDR3 reads CAISESGRGAFF. Here the CDR3 DNA reads TGTGCCATCAGTGAGTCAGGACGGGGAGCTTTCTTT.

A few counts support this clone. The gene calls are TRBV28 and TRBJ1-1; D unclear. CDR3 length: 14 residues. CDR1 MDHEN and CDR2 SYDVKM come from the germline V gene. V lost 2 bases, J lost 6 bases, and 13 bases lay in between. The CDR3 protein is CASSLGTSLAEAFF. CDR3 bases: TGTGCCAGCAGTTTAGGTACGTCGCTGGCTGAAGCTTTCTTT.

V is TRBV2 and J is TRBJ1-6; D not certain. Trimming pared 6 bases from V and 8 bases from J, leaving 8 bases between. The CDR3 loop spans 12 amino acids. Per germline, CDR1 SNHLY and CDR2 FYNNEI. CDR3 in DNA: TGTGCCAGCAGAGGAGAAGATTCACCCCTCCACTTT. This translates into CASRGEDSPLHF.

The rearrangement uses TRBV19 and TRBJ1-2; D uncertain. The CDR3 extends over 10 amino acids. Trimming took 9 bases from V and 3 from J, leaving 5 bases between them. Germline V gives CDR1 LNHDA, CDR2 SQIVND (reference sequence). CDR3 bases: TGTGCCAGCGGGGACTATGGCTACACCTTC. As protein: CASGDYGYTF.

The J gene is TRBJ2-7, the V gene TRBV6-5, with TRBD1 matching over 10 bases. J gave up 5 bases and V 4 bases, and 5 bases lay outside the gene matches. This CDR3 spans 14 amino acids. The germline gives CDR1 MNHEY, CDR2 SVGAGI. For the CDR3, the DNA is TGTGCCAGCAGTTTTAGGACAGGGGGGAACGAGCAGTACTTC. Translated, it gives CASSFRTGGNEQYF.

The gene calls are TRBV15 and TRBJ2-7; 11 bases map to TRBD1. V lost 0 bases, J lost 3 bases, and 10 bases stayed unmatched. The CDR3 is 18 residues long. Germline CDR1 and CDR2: LNHNV and YYDKDF (reference sequence). CDR3 in amino acids: CATSREPPWTGGFYEQYF. CDR3 DNA: TGTGCCACCAGCAGAGAACCCCCGTGGACAGGGGGCTTCTACGAGCAGTACTTC.

The chain joins TRBV25-1 to TRBJ1-2, with 7 bases aligning to TRBD1. V shed 6 bases and J 5 bases; nucleotides not matched to a gene: 9. The CDR3 loop spans 14 amino acids. CDR1 MGHDK and CDR2 SYGVNS come from the germline V gene. The CDR3 loop is CASRSAGQRYGYTF. The DNA of the CDR3 is TGTGCCAGCAGATCCGCGGGACAGAGATATGGCTACACCTTC.

The CDR3 nucleotides read TGCAGCGTTCAAATCCTGGACGGTGATGAAGCTTTCTTT. It codes for CSVQILDGDEAFF. The chain has TRBV29-1 and TRBJ1-1, with D hard to call. The CDR3 is made up of 13 amino acids. Deletions cut 5 bases from V and 7 bases from J, with 17 bases between. Germline V gives CDR1 SQVTM, CDR2 ANQGSEA.

The gene calls are TRBV10-3 and TRBJ1-1, with D possibly matching TRBD1 (6 bases). V lost 11 bases and J 2 bases, leaving 18 bases between the germline ends. There are 14 residues in the CDR3. Germline CDR1 is ENHRY and CDR2 is SYGVKD. DNA for the CDR3: TGTGCCGCCCTCTCAGGACAGAGCAACACTGAAGCTTTCTTT. Translation: CAALSGQSNTEAFF.

The genes are TRBV5-1 and TRBJ1-1; possibly TRBD1 for D (5 bases). This CDR3 contains 16 residues. V was pared by 3 bases and J by 3 bases, with 18 bases between. Germline loops: CDR1 SGHRS, CDR2 YFSETQ. CDR3 nucleotide sequence: TGCGCCAGCAGCTCCTATCCCCGGGGGGGGTACACTGAAGCTTTCTTT. Residues: CASSSYPRGGYTEAFF.

The chain is built from TRBV7-2 and TRBJ2-5; the D is unclear. The V and J ends lost 2 bases and 0 bases respectively, with 4 bases between them. CDR1 is SGHTA and CDR2 is FQGNSA in the germline V gene. The CDR3 covers 13 residues. This CDR3 reads CASSLTYQETQYF. The DNA for the CDR3 is TGTGCCAGCAGCTTAACCTACCAAGAGACCCAGTACTTC.

The sample holds one count of this clone. The chain carries TRBV5-1 and TRBJ2-7, with 13 bases identical to TRBD2. The CDR3 contains 15 residues. V was pared by 4 bases and J by 2 bases, with 3 bases of the junction left unmatched. Germline V gene data show CDR1 as SGHRS and CDR2 as YFSETQ. CDR3 residues: CASSRTSGSTYEQYF. CDR3 in DNA: TGCGCCAGCAGCCGGACTAGCGGGAGCACCTACGAGCAGTACTTC.